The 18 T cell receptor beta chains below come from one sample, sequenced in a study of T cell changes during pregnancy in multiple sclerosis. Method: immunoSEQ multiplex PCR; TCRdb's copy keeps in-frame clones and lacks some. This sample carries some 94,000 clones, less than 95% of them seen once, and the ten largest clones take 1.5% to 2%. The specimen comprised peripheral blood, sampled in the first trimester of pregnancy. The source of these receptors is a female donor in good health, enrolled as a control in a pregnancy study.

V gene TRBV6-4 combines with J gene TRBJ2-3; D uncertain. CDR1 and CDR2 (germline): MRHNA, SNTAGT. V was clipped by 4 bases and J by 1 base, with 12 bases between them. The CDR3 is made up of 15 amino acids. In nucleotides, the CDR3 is TGTGCCAGCAGTGTTGGTGGGCGAGGCACAGATACGCAGTATTTT. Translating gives CASSVGGRGTDTQYF.

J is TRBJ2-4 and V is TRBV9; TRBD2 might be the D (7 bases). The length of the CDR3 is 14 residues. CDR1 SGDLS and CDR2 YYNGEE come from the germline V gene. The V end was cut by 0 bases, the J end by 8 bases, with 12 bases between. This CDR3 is CASSVEGGEDIQYF. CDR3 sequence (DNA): TGTGCCAGCAGCGTAGAAGGGGGGGAGGACATTCAGTACTTC.

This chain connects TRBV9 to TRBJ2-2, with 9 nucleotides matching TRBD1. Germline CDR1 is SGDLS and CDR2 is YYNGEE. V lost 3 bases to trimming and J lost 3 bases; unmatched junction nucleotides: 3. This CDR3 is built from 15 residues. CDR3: CASSGDRAHTGELFF. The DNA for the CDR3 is TGTGCCAGCAGCGGGGACAGGGCCCACACCGGGGAGCTGTTTTTT.

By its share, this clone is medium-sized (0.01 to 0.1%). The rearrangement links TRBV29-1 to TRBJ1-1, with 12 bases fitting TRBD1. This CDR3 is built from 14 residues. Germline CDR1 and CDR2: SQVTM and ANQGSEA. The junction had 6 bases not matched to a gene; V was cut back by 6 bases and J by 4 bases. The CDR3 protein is CSVMGTGGGTEAFF. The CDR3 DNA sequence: TGCAGCGTGATGGGGACAGGGGGCGGCACTGAAGCTTTCTTT.

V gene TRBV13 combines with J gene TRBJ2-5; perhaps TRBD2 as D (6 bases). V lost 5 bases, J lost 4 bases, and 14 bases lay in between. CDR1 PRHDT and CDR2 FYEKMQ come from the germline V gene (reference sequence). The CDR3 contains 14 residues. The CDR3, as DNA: TGTGCCAGCAGCCCACCTTTCGGGGGAGAGACCCAGTACTTC. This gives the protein CASSPPFGGETQYF.

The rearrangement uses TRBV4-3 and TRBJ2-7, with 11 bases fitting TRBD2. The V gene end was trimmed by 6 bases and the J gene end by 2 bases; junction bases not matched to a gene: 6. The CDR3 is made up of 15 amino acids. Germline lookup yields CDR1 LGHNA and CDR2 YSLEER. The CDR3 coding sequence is TGCGCCAGCAGTCCGACTAGCGGGGTTCCCTACGAGCAGTACTTC. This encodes CASSPTSGVPYEQYF.

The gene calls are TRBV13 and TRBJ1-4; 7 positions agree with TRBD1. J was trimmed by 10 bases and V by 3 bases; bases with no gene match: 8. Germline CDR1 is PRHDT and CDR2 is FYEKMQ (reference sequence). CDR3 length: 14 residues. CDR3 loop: CASSFREGGPKLFF. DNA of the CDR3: TGTGCCAGCAGCTTCCGTGAAGGGGGCCCAAAACTGTTTTTT.

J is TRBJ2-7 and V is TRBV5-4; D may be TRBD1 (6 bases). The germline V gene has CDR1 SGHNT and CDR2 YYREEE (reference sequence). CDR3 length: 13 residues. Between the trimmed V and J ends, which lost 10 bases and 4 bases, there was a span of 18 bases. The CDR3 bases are TGTGCCCTAGTAAGACAGGCTAGGTACGAGCAGTACTTC. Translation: CALVRQARYEQYF.

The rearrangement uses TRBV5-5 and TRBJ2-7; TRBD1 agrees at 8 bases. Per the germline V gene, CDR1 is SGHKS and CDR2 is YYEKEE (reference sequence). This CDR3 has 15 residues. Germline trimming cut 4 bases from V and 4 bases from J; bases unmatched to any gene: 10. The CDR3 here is CASSPGDRGIYEQYF. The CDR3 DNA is TGTGCCAGCAGCCCTGGTGACAGGGGCATTTACGAGCAGTACTTC.

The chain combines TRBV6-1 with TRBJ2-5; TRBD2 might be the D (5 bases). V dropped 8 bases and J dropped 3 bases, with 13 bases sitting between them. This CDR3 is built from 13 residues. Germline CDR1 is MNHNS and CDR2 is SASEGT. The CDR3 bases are TGTGCCAGCGGGCGGAGGAGAAAAGAGACCCAGTACTTC. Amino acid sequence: CASGRRRKETQYF.

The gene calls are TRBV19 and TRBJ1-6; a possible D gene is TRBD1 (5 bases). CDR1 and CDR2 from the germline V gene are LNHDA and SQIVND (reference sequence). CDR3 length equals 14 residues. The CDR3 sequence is CATGVGFRNSPLHF. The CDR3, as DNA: TGTGCGACGGGGGTCGGGTTCCGCAATTCACCCCTCCACTTT.

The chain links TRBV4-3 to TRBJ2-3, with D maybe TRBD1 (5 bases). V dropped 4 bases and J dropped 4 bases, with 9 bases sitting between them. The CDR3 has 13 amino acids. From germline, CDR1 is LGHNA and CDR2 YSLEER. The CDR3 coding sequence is TGCGCCAGCAGCCGTAGCAGGGCAGATACGCAGTATTTT. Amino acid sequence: CASSRSRADTQYF.

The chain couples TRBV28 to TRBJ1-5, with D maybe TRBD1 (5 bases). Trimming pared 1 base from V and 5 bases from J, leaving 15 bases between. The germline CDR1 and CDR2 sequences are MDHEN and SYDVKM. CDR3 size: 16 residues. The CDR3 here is CASSLYGRDSYQPQHF. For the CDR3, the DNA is TGTGCCAGCAGTTTATACGGTCGGGACTCTTATCAGCCCCAGCATTTT.

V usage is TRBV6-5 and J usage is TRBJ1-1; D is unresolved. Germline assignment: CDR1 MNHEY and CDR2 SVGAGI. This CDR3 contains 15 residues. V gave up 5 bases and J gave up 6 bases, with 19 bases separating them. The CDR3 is CASSPSTGIAAEAFF. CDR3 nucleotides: TGTGCCAGCAGTCCCTCCACCGGGATTGCGGCTGAAGCTTTCTTT.

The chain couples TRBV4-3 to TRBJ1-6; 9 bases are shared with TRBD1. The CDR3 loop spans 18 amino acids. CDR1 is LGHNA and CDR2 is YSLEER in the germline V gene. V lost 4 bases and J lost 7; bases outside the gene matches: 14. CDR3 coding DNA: TGCGCCAGCAGCCCCCGGAAGGGACAGGGAAGACCAAATTCACCCCTCCACTTT. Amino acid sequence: CASSPRKGQGRPNSPLHF.

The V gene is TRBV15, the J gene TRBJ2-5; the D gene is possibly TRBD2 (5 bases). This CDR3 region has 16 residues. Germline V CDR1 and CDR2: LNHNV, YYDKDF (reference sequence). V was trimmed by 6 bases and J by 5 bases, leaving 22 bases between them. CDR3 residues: CATRGVPGHPEETQYF. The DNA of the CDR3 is TGTGCCACCAGGGGAGTACCGGGCCACCCGGAGGAGACCCAGTACTTC. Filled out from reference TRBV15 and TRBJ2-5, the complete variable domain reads DAMVIQNPRYQVTQFGKPVTLSCSQTLNHNVMYWYQQKSSQAPKLLFHYYDKDFNNEADTPDNFQSRRPNTSFCFLDIRSPGLGDTAMYLCATRGVPGHPEETQYFGPGTRLLVL.

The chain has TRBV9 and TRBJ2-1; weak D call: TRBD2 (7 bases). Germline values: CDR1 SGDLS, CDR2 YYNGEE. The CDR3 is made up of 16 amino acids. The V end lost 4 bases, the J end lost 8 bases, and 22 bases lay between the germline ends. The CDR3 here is CASSKEGGGFEDEQFF. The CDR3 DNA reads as TGTGCCAGCAGCAAAGAAGGGGGGGGCTTTGAGGATGAGCAGTTCTTC.

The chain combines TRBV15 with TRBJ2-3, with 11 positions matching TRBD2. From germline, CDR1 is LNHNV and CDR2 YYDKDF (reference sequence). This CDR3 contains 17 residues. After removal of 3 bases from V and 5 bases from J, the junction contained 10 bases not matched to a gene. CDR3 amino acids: CATSSALAGAVGDTQYF. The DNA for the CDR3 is TGTGCCACCAGCAGCGCACTAGCGGGGGCCGTGGGAGATACGCAGTATTTT.